The TCR beta chain under discussion was sequenced for a study of blood T cell repertoires in COVID-19. Study details: Acute and convalescent COVID-19 specimens originated in the United States, Italy and Spain. Nucleic acid was either cDNA or gDNA, and it came from T cells, B-cell-depleted T cells, or PBMCs.

The CDR3 consists of 14 residues. Germline values: CDR1 SNHLY, CDR2 FYNNEI. The germline V and J ends were trimmed by 3 bases and 4 bases, with 12 bases remaining between them. In the authors' workflow: Amplification with reference gene primers provided the estimates of nucleated cell counts. Sequenced by immunoSEQ multiplex PCR; TCRdb stores in-frame clones only, minus some. Clone size and V and J calls were adopted from that table, with D and trimming inferred from the DNA. The repertoire holds some 190,000 clones, with approximately 79% as singletons. J is TRBJ1-1 and V is TRBV2; maybe TRBD1 (6 bases). The sequencing sample was made of peripheral blood. The TCR was taken from a woman between 45 and 65 years old with acute or convalescent COVID-19. CDR3 nucleotide sequence: TGTGCCAGCAGTGACGGGGGGCGCGTCACTGAAGCTTTCTTT. Its protein product is CASSDGGRVTEAFF.